One TCR beta chain is described in this entry. Its antigen is currently not known. It has no much larger one-base neighbor in the sample; base qualities were not kept. This entry belongs to a study of beta chain features in type 1 diabetes (dated by TCRdb to the late 2010s). Regarding the study in general: Mean age, gender distribution, total cell number and subset yield were not different between patients and healthy donors. In the study, recently diagnosed type 1 diabetes patients and matched healthy donors were compared on the TCRB repertoires of their sorted circulating CD4+ T cell subsets. A total of 100 million to 140 million sorted cells were examined across all samples, and the number of cells per subset was strongly correlated with RNA yield. Naive and central memory subsets were obtained from all 30 or so donors, but regulatory and stem cell-like memory subsets were isolated from only 8 patients and roughly eight healthy donors.

V gives up 6 bases and J gives up 7 bases, and the segment between their germline ends measures 16 bases. In the germline V gene (reference sequence), CDR1 corresponds to GTSNPN and CDR2 to SVGIG. The cysteine opens and the phenylalanine closes a CDR3 of 13 amino acids. The DNA shown is the 39-base CDR3, in frame from base 1. A single peripheral blood draw of approximately 100 mL on average was collected from each donor into heparinised tubes. A BD FACSAria II and a panel including CD45RO, CCR7, CD25, CD127, CD95 and CD27 were used to sort naive, central memory, regulatory and stem cell-like memory CD4+ T cells. All sorted populations exceeded 95% purity. PBMCs were isolated immediately by Lymphoprep density gradient centrifugation and stained directly without culture. So that batch effects would be minimized, each experiment stained and sorted samples in pairs, pairing one healthy donor with one patient.

The paper's findings and limits, for the study overall: A moderate but significant shortening of TCRB CDR3 length was observed in type 1 diabetes patients in all four CD4+ subsets. Shorter templates might have been favored by PCR, but patient and control samples were amplified and corrected together, so both groups would have been affected equally by any skew. Patients with type 1 diabetes made fewer insertions and deleted more nucleotides at VDJ recombination sites, implying thymic rearrangement abnormalities. Sequencing cDNA rather than genomic DNA could over-represent highly expressing activated cells, although activation and CD3 levels did not differ between groups. Because small numbers of individuals were included in the HLA sub-analyses, any influence of HLA type on TCRB rearrangement was left unresolved. Naive, central memory and regulatory TCRB repertoires appeared more similar among patients than among healthy donors.

The High Capacity cDNA Reverse Transcription Kit was used to reverse transcribe all of the isolated RNA, meaning that expressed TCRB transcripts were what got sequenced. Naive, central memory and regulatory T cell samples underwent deep immunoSEQ sequencing, averaging about 3.57 million total reads per sample. After sorted cells were lysed in RLT buffer, RNA was extracted with DNase-treated RNeasy Micro or Mini kits, with the choice depending on cell number. To prevent cross-contamination, every cell subset was processed on its own, while patient and healthy donor samples were processed together. Using the immunoSEQ multiplex PCR, TCRB sequences were amplified from cDNA into 87-bp fragments spanning the CDR3 region. Sequencing of the amplicons was done on the Illumina HiSeq platform. As for how the authors treated the data: Synthetic template baselines were used to correct PCR bias computationally, reads within Hamming distance 2 were collapsed, and singletons that could not be merged were discarded. Reads were aligned against IMGT to assign V, D and J genes, CDR3 length and insertions or deletions at six rearrangement sites. Within each subset, clonotype counts were normalized to sorted cell number, and only after that were true diversity and Gini coefficients computed with the tcR R package. The overlap coefficient, calculated on TCRB nucleotide sequences, was used to measure repertoire sharing. As a proxy for the pre-selection repertoire, out-of-frame TCRB sequences from naive cells were analyzed. The table comes from immuneACCESS by way of TCRdb, which keeps in-frame sequences with V and J called. Part of the clones is missing from these tables; in studies checked, under half for an unresolved V gene and the rest for unknown reasons. That table gives V, J and clone size, and the DNA gave D and trimming. The sample includes 640,000 or so clones, with about 14% observed a single time. Of the sample, 0.04% is held by the ten largest clones.

Sequencing used naive CD4+ T cells from blood. This specimen's cell subset or site label, per the study, means: true naive CD4+ T cells. The V and J segments used are TRBV30 and TRBJ2-4; the D match is possibly TRBD1 or TRBD2, with 6 bases aligned in each. This sequence originates from a man aged 18 to 29 with type 1 diabetes. CDR3 region: CACKGLGGNIQYF. The bases read TGTGCCTGCAAAGGTCTAGGGGGGAACATTCAGTACTTC.